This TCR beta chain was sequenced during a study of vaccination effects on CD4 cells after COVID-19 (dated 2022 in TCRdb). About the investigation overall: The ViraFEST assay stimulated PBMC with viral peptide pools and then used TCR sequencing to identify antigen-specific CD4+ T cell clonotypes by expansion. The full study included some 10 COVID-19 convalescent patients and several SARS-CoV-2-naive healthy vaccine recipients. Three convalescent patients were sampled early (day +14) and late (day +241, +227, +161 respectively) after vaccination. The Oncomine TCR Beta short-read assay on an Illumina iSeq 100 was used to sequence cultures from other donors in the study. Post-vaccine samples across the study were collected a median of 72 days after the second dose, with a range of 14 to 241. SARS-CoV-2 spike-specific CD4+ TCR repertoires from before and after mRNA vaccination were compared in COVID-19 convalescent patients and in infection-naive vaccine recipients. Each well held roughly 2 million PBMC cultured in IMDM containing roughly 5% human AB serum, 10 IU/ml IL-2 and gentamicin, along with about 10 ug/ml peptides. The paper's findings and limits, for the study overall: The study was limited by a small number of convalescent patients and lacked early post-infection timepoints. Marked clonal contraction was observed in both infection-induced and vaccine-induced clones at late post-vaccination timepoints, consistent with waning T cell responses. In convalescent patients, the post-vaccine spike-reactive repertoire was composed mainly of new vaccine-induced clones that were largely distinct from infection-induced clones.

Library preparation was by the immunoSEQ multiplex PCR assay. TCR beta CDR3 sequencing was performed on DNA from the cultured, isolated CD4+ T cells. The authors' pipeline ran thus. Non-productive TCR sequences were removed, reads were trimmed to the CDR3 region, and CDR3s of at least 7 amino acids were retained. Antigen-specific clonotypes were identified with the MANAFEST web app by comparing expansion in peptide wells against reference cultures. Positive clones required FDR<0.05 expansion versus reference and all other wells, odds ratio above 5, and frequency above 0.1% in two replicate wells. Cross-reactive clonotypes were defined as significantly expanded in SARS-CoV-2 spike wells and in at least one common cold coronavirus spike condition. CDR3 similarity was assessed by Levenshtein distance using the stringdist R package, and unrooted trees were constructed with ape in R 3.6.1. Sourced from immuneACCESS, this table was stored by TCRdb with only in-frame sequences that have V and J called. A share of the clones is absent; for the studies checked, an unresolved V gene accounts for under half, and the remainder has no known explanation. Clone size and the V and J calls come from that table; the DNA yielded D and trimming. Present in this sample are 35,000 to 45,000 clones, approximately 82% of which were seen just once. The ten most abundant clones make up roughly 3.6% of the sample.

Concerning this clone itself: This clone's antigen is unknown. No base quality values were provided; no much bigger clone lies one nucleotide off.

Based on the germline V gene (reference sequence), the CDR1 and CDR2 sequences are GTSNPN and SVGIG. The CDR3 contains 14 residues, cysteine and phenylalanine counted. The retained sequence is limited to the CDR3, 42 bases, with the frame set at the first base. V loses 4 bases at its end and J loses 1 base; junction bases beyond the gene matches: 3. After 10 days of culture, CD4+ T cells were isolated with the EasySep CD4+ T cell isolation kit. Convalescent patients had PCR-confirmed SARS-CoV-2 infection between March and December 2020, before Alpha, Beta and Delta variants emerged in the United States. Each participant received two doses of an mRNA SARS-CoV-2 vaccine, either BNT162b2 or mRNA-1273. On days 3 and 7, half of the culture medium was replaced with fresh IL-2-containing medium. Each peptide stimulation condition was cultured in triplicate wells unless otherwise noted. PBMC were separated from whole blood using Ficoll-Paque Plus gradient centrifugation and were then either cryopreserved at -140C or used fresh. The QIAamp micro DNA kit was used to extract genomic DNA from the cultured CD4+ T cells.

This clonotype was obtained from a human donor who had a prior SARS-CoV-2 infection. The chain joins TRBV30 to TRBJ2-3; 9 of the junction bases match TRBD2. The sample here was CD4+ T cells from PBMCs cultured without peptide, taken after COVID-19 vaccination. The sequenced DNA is TGTGCCTGGACGCGGACTAGCGGCACAGATACGCAGTATTTT. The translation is CAWTRTSGTDTQYF. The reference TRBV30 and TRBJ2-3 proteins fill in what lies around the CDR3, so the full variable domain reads SQTIHQWPATLVQPVGSPLSLECTVEGTSNPNLYWYRQAAGRGLQLLFYSVGIGQISSEVPQNLSASRPQDRQFILSSKKLLLSDSGFYLCAWTRTSGTDTQYFGPGTRLTVL.